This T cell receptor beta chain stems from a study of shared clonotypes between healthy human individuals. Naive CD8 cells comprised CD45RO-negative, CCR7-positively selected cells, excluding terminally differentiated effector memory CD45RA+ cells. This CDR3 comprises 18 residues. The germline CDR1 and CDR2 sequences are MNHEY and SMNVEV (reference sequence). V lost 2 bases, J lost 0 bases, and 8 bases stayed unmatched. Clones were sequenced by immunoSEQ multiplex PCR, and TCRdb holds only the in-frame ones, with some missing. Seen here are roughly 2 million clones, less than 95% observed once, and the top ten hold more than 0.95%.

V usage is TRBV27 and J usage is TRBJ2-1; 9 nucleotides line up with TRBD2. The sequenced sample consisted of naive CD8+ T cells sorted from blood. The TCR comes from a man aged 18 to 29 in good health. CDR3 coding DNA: TGTGCCAGCAGTTTAGAAGGTAGCGGGGGACTCTCCTACAATGAGCAGTTCTTC. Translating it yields CASSLEGSGGLSYNEQFF.